This entry describes one TCR beta chain. Additional DNA sequences in this sample encode the identical CDR3. The data were obtained in a study of beta chain features in type 1 diabetes. Sequenced material consisted of expressed TCRB transcripts (all of the isolated RNA was reverse transcribed). Libraries were prepared by immunoSEQ multiplex PCR; TCRdb keeps only in-frame clonotypes and omits some of them. Among some 270,000 clones, around 14% were seen once, and the ten largest hold 0.025% to 0.03%. This CDR3 is built from 13 residues. V lost 5 bases and J lost 1, with 6 bases in between. Germline V CDR1 and CDR2: SGHTA, FQGNSA.

The sample taken for sequencing was naive CD4+ T cells from blood. The gene calls are TRBV7-2 and TRBJ1-5; D unclear. The receptor comes from a woman in her forties in good health. Here the CDR3 reads CASSPSSNQPQHF. The CDR3 DNA reads TGTGCCAGCAGCCCAAGCAGCAATCAGCCCCAGCATTTT.